Below, one TCR beta chain is given with its context. Its antigen is unidentified. This record comes from a study of shared clonotypes between healthy human individuals. The table came from immunoSEQ multiplex PCR; TCRdb's copy has only in-frame clones and leaves some out. The sample lists around 510,000 clones; more than 95% were seen once. Notes on the study in general: Naive subsets generally exceeded memory subsets in estimated richness.

The V end lost 7 bases, the J end lost 0 bases, and 10 bases lay between the germline ends. Per germline, CDR1 MDHEN and CDR2 SYDVKM. The CDR3 runs to 13 residues. V and J are TRBV28 and TRBJ2-7; D unclear. Source material: naive CD4+ T cells sorted from blood. Subset denoted: CD45RA+ positively selected. The sequence was obtained from a woman in her 30s in good health. CDR3 protein: CASMLRASYEQYF. CDR3 coding DNA: TGTGCCAGCATGCTCAGAGCCTCCTACGAGCAGTACTTC.